The TCR beta chain described here comes from a study of regulatory T cells in long-lasting Graves disease. Study summary: Antithyroid drugs had been taken under 3 months by newly diagnosed Graves' patients. General study points: The study found TRBV28, TRBJ1-2 and TRBJ2-5 favored in persistent disease. Persistent-disease Graves' patients showed less TCR diversity than new cases.

Indicated time point: newly diagnosed GD, antithyroid drugs for less than 3 months. The TCR library was made from RNA extracted from PBMCs. A remark on this clonotype: The antigen remains unidentified.

CDR3 length: 15 amino acids. V gave up 0 bases and J gave up 0 bases, with 6 bases separating them. CDR1 is MNHNY, CDR2 SVGAGI, per germline (reference sequence). Building the TCR beta libraries relied on iRepertoire HTBI primers, and CDR3 regions underwent Arm-PCR. One entry per CDR3 protein, called by TCRdb with MiXCR from the multiplex PCR reads. The table records hundreds of thousands of distinct CDR3 sequences, about a sixth of them present only once. The sample was peripheral blood mononuclear cells (PBMCs), taken at new diagnosis, from a patient treated with antithyroid drugs. The chain employs TRBV6-6 and TRBJ2-1; D is unclear. The origin of this receptor is a female donor with Graves disease. The chain's CDR3 is CASSYSSFSYNEQFF. CDR3 bases: TGTGCCAGCAGTTACTCGTCTTTCTCCTACAATGAGCAGTTCTTC.